The next 28 T cell receptor beta chains were all read from a single sample in a study of blood T cell repertoires in COVID-19. Using immunoSEQ multiplex PCR, the repertoire was profiled, and TCRdb retains in-frame clones only, with some absent. This table has hundreds of thousands of clones, around 88% appearing once. The sequenced sample consisted of peripheral blood. Receptor source: a woman in her 30s with COVID-19, enrolled during active disease.

V usage is TRBV19 and J usage is TRBJ1-1; D might be TRBD1 (6 bases). The CDR3 is 18 amino acids. Per germline, CDR1 LNHDA and CDR2 SQIVND (reference sequence). With 7 bases removed from V and 1 base from J, the gap between germline ends came to 25 bases. The DNA of the CDR3 is TGTGCCAGTACTACCGACATCCTTTTCGGGACATCGAACACTGAAGCTTTCTTT. This translates into CASTTDILFGTSNTEAFF. The variable domain in full, with the rest retrieved from reference TRBV19 and TRBJ1-1, is DGGITQSPKYLFRKEGQNVTLSCEQNLNHDAMYWYRQDPGQGLRLIYYSQIVNDFQKGDIAEGYSVSREKKESFPLTVTSAQKNPTAFYLCASTTDILFGTSNTEAFFGQGTRLTVV.

The chain recombines TRBV9 with TRBJ2-7; 16 positions agree with TRBD2. V trimming: 4 bases; J trimming: 6 bases; junction bases outside the gene matches: 13. Per germline, CDR1 SGDLS and CDR2 YYNGEE. The CDR3 has 18 amino acids. The CDR3 loop reads CASSRGLAGGQRAREQYF. The CDR3 DNA is TGTGCCAGCAGCCGGGGACTAGCGGGGGGGCAGAGAGCGCGCGAGCAGTACTTC.

V is TRBV4-3 and J is TRBJ2-5; TRBD2 is a possible D gene (7 bases). The V gene's germline CDR1 is LGHNA and CDR2 YSLEER. The CDR3 has 16 amino acids. V lost 0 bases, J lost 5 bases, and 16 bases lay in between. CDR3 nucleotide sequence: TGCGCCAGCAGCCAAGATTTGGGGGGGGGCCGGGAGACCCAGTACTTC. It codes for CASSQDLGGGRETQYF.

The chain employs TRBV6-6 and TRBJ1-5; 7 bases match TRBD1. J gave up 0 bases and V 6 bases, and 8 bases lay outside the gene matches. Germline V gene data show CDR1 as MNHNY and CDR2 as SVGAGI (reference sequence). The CDR3 totals 16 residues. CDR3 nucleotide sequence: TGTGCCAGCAGGCCCACAGGGGTCAATAGCAATCAGCCCCAGCATTTT. Encoded protein: CASRPTGVNSNQPQHF.

This chain connects TRBV29-1 to TRBJ1-2; tentatively, D is TRBD1 (5 bases). The germline V gene has CDR1 SQVTM and CDR2 ANQGSEA. V shed 3 bases and J shed 7 bases, with 12 bases lying between them. The CDR3 sequence is 12 residues long. CDR3 sequence reads: CSVDRGIRGYTF. CDR3 bases: TGCAGCGTTGACCGGGGGATCCGTGGCTACACCTTC. Looking up the rest from reference TRBV29-1 and TRBJ1-2 gives the full variable domain: SAVISQKPSRDICQRGTSLTIQCQVDSQVTMMFWYRQQPGQSLTLIATANQGSEATYESGFVIDKFPISRPNLTFSTLTVSNMSPEDSSIYLCSVDRGIRGYTFGSGTRLTVV.

The chain combines TRBV9 with TRBJ1-1, with D perhaps matching TRBD1 (5 bases). CDR3 length: 15 residues. The ends were cut back, 1 base at V and 4 bases at J, with 14 bases in the middle. CDR1 is SGDLS and CDR2 is YYNGEE in the germline V gene. The CDR3 DNA is TGTGCCAGCAGCGTAATTTGGGGCTCAGGCACTGAAGCTTTCTTT. Its translation: CASSVIWGSGTEAFF.

The V gene is TRBV12-5, the J gene TRBJ2-5, with 9 bases identical to TRBD2. The junction had 5 bases not matched to a gene; V was cut back by 6 bases and J by 0 bases. CDR3 length equals 15 residues. Germline lookup yields CDR1 LGHNT and CDR2 FRNRAP. The CDR3, as DNA: TGTGCTAGTGGCCCGGCGGGGGGGTACCAAGAGACCCAGTACTTC. Its protein product is CASGPAGGYQETQYF. Variable domain in full (rest from reference TRBV12-5 and TRBJ2-5): DARVTQTPRHKVTEMGQEVTMRCQPILGHNTVFWYRQTMMQGLELLAYFRNRAPLDDSGMPKDRFSAEMPDATLATLKIQPSEPRDSAVYFCASGPAGGYQETQYFGPGTRLLVL.

This chain connects TRBV9 to TRBJ2-2; weak D call: TRBD1 (6 bases). This CDR3 has 15 amino acids. V was clipped by 6 bases and J by 1 base, with 13 bases between them. The germline V gene encodes CDR1 SGDLS and CDR2 YYNGEE. CDR3 DNA: TGTGCCAGCATAGGGTCGGGACAGAACACCGGGGAGCTGTTTTTT. This encodes CASIGSGQNTGELFF. Drawing the rest from reference TRBV9 and TRBJ2-2, the complete variable domain is DSGVTQTPKHLITATGQRVTLRCSPRSGDLSVYWYQQSLDQGLQFLIQYYNGEERAKGNILERFSAQQFPDLHSELNLSSLELGDSALYFCASIGSGQNTGELFFGEGSRLTVL.

This clone was observed once. The J gene is TRBJ1-5, the V gene TRBV5-8; TRBD1 aligns across 7 bases. V trimming: 5 bases; J trimming: 2 bases; junction bases outside the gene matches: 10. The CDR3 contains 16 residues. The V gene's germline CDR1 is SGHTS and CDR2 YDEGEE. The CDR3, as DNA: TGTGCCAGCAGACCAATCCGCCAGGGGGGCAATCAGCCCCAGCATTTT. As protein: CASRPIRQGGNQPQHF.

The chain is built from TRBV5-1 and TRBJ1-1, with TRBD1 as a possible D gene (6 bases). Per the germline V gene, CDR1 is SGHRS and CDR2 is YFSETQ. V dropped 0 bases and J dropped 10 bases, with 22 bases sitting between them. The CDR3 loop spans 16 amino acids. The CDR3: CASSLAYETGPRTAFF. In DNA form, the CDR3 reads TGCGCCAGCAGCTTGGCCTACGAAACAGGGCCCCGAACAGCTTTCTTT.

V is TRBV6-2 or TRBV6-3 and J is TRBJ2-3, with 9 bases fitting TRBD2. Trimming cost V 6 bases and J 4 bases; bases outside gene matches: 8. The germline V gene has CDR1 MNHEY and CDR2 SVGEGT. The length of the CDR3 is 15 residues. Here the CDR3 DNA reads TGTGCCAGCAGCGGACTAGCGCACATCTCAGATACGCAGTATTTT. This codes for CASSGLAHISDTQYF.

The gene calls are TRBV9 and TRBJ1-3; no clear D gene. V was trimmed by 3 bases and J by 2 bases, leaving 6 bases between them. CDR1 SGDLS and CDR2 YYNGEE come from the germline V gene. The CDR3 is 13 residues long. The CDR3 nucleotides are TGTGCCAGCAGCGGCTCAGCTGGAAACACCATATATTTT. It specifies CASSGSAGNTIYF. Based on the CDR3 plus reference TRBV9 and TRBJ1-3, the full variable domain is DSGVTQTPKHLITATGQRVTLRCSPRSGDLSVYWYQQSLDQGLQFLIQYYNGEERAKGNILERFSAQQFPDLHSELNLSSLELGDSALYFCASSGSAGNTIYFGEGSWLTVV.

CDR3 residues: CASGPTGLRLDGYTF. Here the CDR3 DNA reads TGTGCCAGCGGTCCGACAGGCCTCCGTCTTGATGGCTACACCTTC. The rearrangement uses TRBV27 and TRBJ1-2; D possibly corresponds to TRBD1 (6 bases). CDR1 MNHEY and CDR2 SMNVEV come from the germline V gene (reference sequence). This CDR3 comprises 15 residues. The V end was cut by 8 bases, the J end by 6 bases, with 22 bases between.

The chain is built from TRBV27 and TRBJ1-2; possible D gene TRBD1, 5 bases. CDR3 length: 18 residues. V dropped 4 bases and J dropped 4 bases, with 25 bases sitting between them. Germline V CDR1 and CDR2: MNHEY, SMNVEV (reference sequence). The CDR3 here is CASSSLGQALGGVYGYTF. DNA for the CDR3: TGTGCCAGCAGTTCTCTAGGGCAGGCCCTGGGAGGGGTCTATGGCTACACCTTC.

The chain links TRBV7-2 to TRBJ2-3; D is uncertain. V was cut by 4 bases and J by 1 base, with 6 bases left in between. CDR1 is SGHTA and CDR2 is FQGNSA in the germline V gene. This CDR3 is 13 amino acids long. CDR3 region: CASSSLGTDTQYF. DNA of the CDR3: TGTGCCAGCAGCTCCCTAGGCACAGATACGCAGTATTTT.

The chain employs TRBV6-5 and TRBJ1-2; possible D gene TRBD1, 5 bases. CDR3 length: 16 residues. CDR1 and CDR2 (germline): MNHEY, SVGAGI. Trimming stripped 2 bases from V and 6 bases from J, with 19 bases between. CDR3 sequence reads: CASSYMVRAGRDGYTF. In DNA form, the CDR3 reads TGTGCCAGCAGTTACATGGTCAGGGCGGGGCGGGATGGCTACACCTTC.

The chain couples TRBV10-1 to TRBJ2-7; 9 bases align to TRBD1. This CDR3 spans 13 amino acids. V was pared by 4 bases and J by 9 bases, with 7 bases of the junction left unmatched. CDR1 and CDR2 (germline): WNHNN, SYGVQD (reference sequence). CDR3 sequence reads: CASSVPLGQGQYF. The CDR3 DNA follows: TGCGCCAGCAGTGTACCTTTGGGACAGGGGCAGTACTTC.

The rearrangement links TRBV2 to TRBJ1-4; 7 bases agree with TRBD1. Germline V gene sequence: CDR1 SNHLY, CDR2 FYNNEI. This CDR3 has 14 amino acids. J was trimmed by 2 bases and V by 6 bases; bases with no gene match: 3. The CDR3 coding sequence is TGTGCCAGCAGGACAGGGAGCACTAATGAAAAACTGTTTTTT. Translating gives CASRTGSTNEKLFF.

This clone was detected once. This chain joins TRBV5-1 and TRBJ1-4, with unresolved D. Germline V gives CDR1 SGHRS, CDR2 YFSETQ. With 4 bases removed from V and 7 bases from J, the gap between germline ends came to 17 bases. The CDR3 runs 15 residues. CDR3 DNA: TGCGCCAGCAGCCGAGATTTCAATCCCGGTGAAAAACTGTTTTTT. Its translation: CASSRDFNPGEKLFF. The whole variable domain, filled in from reference TRBV5-1 and TRBJ1-4, reads KAGVTQTPRYLIKTRGQQVTLSCSPISGHRSVSWYQQTPGQGLQFLFEYFSETQRNKGNFPGRFSGRQFSNSRSEMNVSTLELGDSALYLCASSRDFNPGEKLFFGSGTQLSVL.

Concerning this clone itself: At the DNA level, this CDR3 is encoded by other sequences in the same sample as well. The gene calls are TRBV19 and TRBJ1-1; TRBD1 matches at 7 bases. Germline V gene lookup returns CDR1 LNHDA and CDR2 SQIVND (reference sequence). V dropped 6 bases and J dropped 1; count of bases not matched to a gene: 5. This CDR3 contains 14 residues. CDR3 residues: CASSRDRENTEAFF. The CDR3 DNA reads as TGTGCCAGTAGCAGGGACAGAGAGAACACTGAAGCTTTCTTT.

This chain links TRBV7-2 with TRBJ1-1; 8 bases are a match to TRBD1. CDR1 is SGHTA and CDR2 is FQGNSA in the germline V gene. Germline trimming cut 5 bases from V and 7 bases from J; bases unmatched to any gene: 12. This CDR3 is 15 amino acids long. The CDR3 nucleotides are TGTGCCAGCAGCCGCCCAGGGGGCGTACGGAATGAAGCTTTCTTT. Protein: CASSRPGGVRNEAFF.

The V call is TRBV27, the J call TRBJ2-7; 7 bases fit TRBD2. Germline CDR1 reads MNHEY; CDR2 reads SMNVEV (reference sequence). Trimming cost V 8 bases and J 1 base; bases outside gene matches: 5. The CDR3 totals 13 residues. This chain's CDR3 is CASGRGRSYEQYF. The DNA for the CDR3 is TGTGCCAGCGGGAGGGGTCGGTCCTACGAGCAGTACTTC.

The rearrangement uses TRBV7-9 and TRBJ1-4, with TRBD1 identical over 9 bases. The ends lost 4 bases at V and 6 bases at J; junction bases unmatched: 15. The CDR3 is made up of 18 amino acids. Germline V gene sequence: CDR1 SEHNR, CDR2 FQNEAQ (reference sequence). CDR3 region: CASSYVRSGTGRYEKLFF. The CDR3 DNA reads TGTGCCAGCAGCTACGTACGGTCCGGGACAGGGAGGTATGAAAAACTGTTTTTT.

The J gene is TRBJ2-5, the V gene TRBV19; 8 bases line up with TRBD1. The length of the CDR3 is 14 residues. Germline loops: CDR1 LNHDA, CDR2 SQIVND (reference sequence). With 9 bases clipped from V and 4 bases from J, the junction kept 10 bases outside the gene matches. CDR3 DNA: TGTGCCAGCGGGGGCCAGGGGGCGAGAGAGACCCAGTACTTC. Translating it yields CASGGQGARETQYF.

This chain uses TRBV3-1 (or the pseudogene TRBV3-2) with TRBJ1-3; D possibly corresponds to TRBD1 (6 bases). The CDR3 totals 15 residues. Trimming took 3 bases from V and 8 from J, leaving 17 bases between them. CDR1 is LGHDT and CDR2 is YNNKEL in the germline V gene (reference sequence). This chain's CDR3 is CASSHVGAGLDTIYF. As DNA, the CDR3 is TGTGCCAGCAGCCATGTGGGGGCTGGATTAGACACCATATATTTT.

On this clone: Additional DNA sequences in this sample encode the identical CDR3. The chain joins TRBV7-8 to TRBJ1-1, with D perhaps matching TRBD1 (5 bases). Looked up from germline, CDR1 is SGHVS and CDR2 is FQNEAQ. This CDR3 region has 13 residues. Trimming took 2 bases from V and 1 from J, leaving 5 bases between them. The chain's CDR3 is CASSLQGNTEAFF. CDR3 nucleotides: TGTGCCAGCAGCTTACAGGGGAACACTGAAGCTTTCTTT.

CDR3 in DNA: TGTGCCAGCAGCTTAGTGGGAGGGGGTGATGGCTACACCTTC. Translation: CASSLVGGGDGYTF. This sequence joins TRBV7-8 and TRBJ1-2; maybe TRBD1 (6 bases). Germline lookup yields CDR1 SGHVS and CDR2 FQNEAQ. V lost 1 base and J lost 6, with 12 bases in between. CDR3 length: 14 amino acids.

The V and J genes are TRBV14 and TRBJ1-1, with unresolved D. From germline, CDR1 is SGHDN and CDR2 FVKESK. The CDR3 sequence is 15 residues long. V dropped 4 bases and J dropped 4 bases, with 16 bases sitting between them. CDR3 in DNA: TGTGCCAGCAGCCGGGCCGCATATATGAGCACTGAAGCTTTCTTT. Encoded protein: CASSRAAYMSTEAFF. The full variable domain, rest sourced from reference TRBV14 and TRBJ1-1, is EAGVTQFPSHSVIEKGQTVTLRCDPISGHDNLYWYRRVMGKEIKFLLHFVKESKQDESGMPNNRFLAERTGGTYSTLKVQPAELEDSGVYFCASSRAAYMSTEAFFGQGTRLTVV.